This TCR beta chain was retrieved from a study of beta chain features in type 1 diabetes. Overall study results and limits: It was among patients, rather than healthy donors, that naive, central memory and Treg TCRB repertoires appeared more similar. The study found moderately but significantly shorter TCRB CDR3s in all four CD4+ subsets of Type 1 diabetes patients.

As regards this clone: No antigen is known for it.

Per the germline V gene, CDR1 is MNHNS and CDR2 is SASEGT. With V trimmed by 4 bases and J by 3 bases, 8 bases remained unmatched. There are 15 residues in the CDR3. The study reverse transcribed the entire isolated RNA, so it sequenced expressed TCRB transcripts. Sequencing was performed with immunoSEQ multiplex PCR; in TCRdb, only in-frame clones are kept and a portion is missing. The table lists hundreds of thousands of clones, over 12% of them singletons. Sequencing was performed on naive CD4+ T cells from blood. The receptor's source is a man aged 18 to 29 with type 1 diabetes. V gene TRBV6-1 combines with J gene TRBJ2-7; 8 bases align to TRBD1. The chain's CDR3 is CASSGLDRANYEQYF. For the CDR3, the DNA is TGTGCCAGCAGTGGACTGGACAGGGCAAACTACGAGCAGTACTTC.